This entry lists 25 T cell receptor beta chains sequenced from one sample in a study of shared clonotypes between healthy human individuals. The data were produced by immunoSEQ multiplex PCR, yet TCRdb's version contains in-frame clones alone and is incomplete. The sample lists roughly 770,000 clones, roughly 96% occurring once. CD8 cells regarded as naive lacked CD45RO, were positively chosen for CCR7, and omitted terminally differentiated effector memory CD45RA+ cells. Sequencing was done on a sample of naive CD8+ T cells sorted from blood. These receptors all stem from a man aged 25 to 40 in good health.

V gene TRBV10-3 combines with J gene TRBJ1-4, with D possibly matching TRBD1 (6 bases). This CDR3 comprises 18 residues. V was trimmed by 10 bases and J by 0 bases, leaving 24 bases between them. Germline CDR1 is ENHRY and CDR2 is SYGVKD. This CDR3 reads CATSLIAGEDATNEKLFF. The CDR3 DNA is TGTGCCACATCCCTAATCGCAGGGGAAGACGCAACTAATGAAAAACTGTTTTTT.

The chain recombines TRBV30 with TRBJ1-1; D is possibly TRBD1 (6 bases). V dropped 0 bases and J dropped 4 bases, with 12 bases sitting between them. The CDR3 loop spans 14 amino acids. From germline, CDR1 is GTSNPN and CDR2 SVGIG (reference sequence). CDR3 in DNA: TGTGCCTGGAGTGTACGATCAGGGGCCACTGAAGCTTTCTTT. Translating gives CAWSVRSGATEAFF.

This clone appeared a single time. Distinct nucleotide sequences in the sample also encode this CDR3. The chain couples TRBV19 to TRBJ2-1, with D uncertain. The V end was cut by 1 base, the J end by 7 bases, with 8 bases between. The CDR3 extends over 13 amino acids. In germline, CDR1 is LNHDA, CDR2 SQIVND (reference sequence). CDR3 region: CASSIVLGNEQFF. CDR3 nucleotides: TGTGCCAGTAGTATAGTCCTTGGGAATGAGCAGTTCTTC.

CDR3 DNA: TGCGCCAGCAGCCAACTCCGGACCACGGATCAGACCCAGTACTTC. Its translation: CASSQLRTTDQTQYF. The rearrangement uses TRBV4-1 and TRBJ2-5, with no clear D. This CDR3 comprises 15 residues. V was trimmed by 2 bases and J by 6 bases, leaving 16 bases between them. The V gene's germline CDR1 is MGHRA and CDR2 YSYEKL.

The V and J genes are TRBV28 and TRBJ2-7; tentatively, D is TRBD1 (5 bases). The V and J ends lost 5 bases and 3 bases respectively, with 17 bases between them. The V gene's germline CDR1 is MDHEN and CDR2 SYDVKM. The CDR3 spans 15 residues. CDR3 DNA: TGTGCCAGCAGTGCAAGGGGCGGCCCCTTCTACGAGCAGTACTTC. Protein product: CASSARGGPFYEQYF.

This clone was recorded only once. The chain links TRBV6-1 to TRBJ2-1, with TRBD2 matching over 9 bases. CDR3 length: 17 residues. Germline values: CDR1 MNHNS, CDR2 SASEGT. The J segment lost 4 bases and the V segment lost 0 bases, leaving 7 bases of the junction unmatched. CDR3 in amino acids: CASSEAPLAGSYNEQFF. CDR3 bases: TGTGCCAGCAGTGAAGCCCCCCTAGCGGGAAGTTACAATGAGCAGTTCTTC.

The rearrangement joins TRBV5-4 to TRBJ1-5; D is perhaps TRBD1 (6 bases). Germline V lookup: CDR1 SGHNT, CDR2 YYREEE (reference sequence). There are 13 residues in the CDR3. V lost 4 bases and J lost 8, with 13 bases in between. This CDR3 reads CASSTGQGKPQHF. In nucleotides, the CDR3 is TGTGCCAGCAGCACGGGACAAGGCAAGCCCCAGCATTTT.

The V gene is TRBV11-2, the J gene TRBJ2-2, with no clear D. The germline gives CDR1 SGHAT, CDR2 FQNNGV. V lost 2 bases and J lost 1, with 8 bases in between. This CDR3 region has 15 residues. The CDR3 DNA follows: TGTGCCAGCAGCTTATATGGTCGGAACACCGGGGAGCTGTTTTTT. Its protein product is CASSLYGRNTGELFF. Using reference TRBV11-2 and TRBJ2-2 for the parts outside the CDR3, the full variable domain is EAGVAQSPRYKIIEKRQSVAFWCNPISGHATLYWYQQILGQGPKLLIQFQNNGVVDDSQLPKDRFSAERLKGVDSTLKIQPAKLEDSAVYLCASSLYGRNTGELFFGEGSRLTVL.

This chain links TRBV15 with TRBJ2-3, with D possibly being TRBD2 (7 bases). The CDR3 sequence is 15 residues long. The V end lost 2 bases, the J end lost 3 bases, and 12 bases lay between the germline ends. The V gene's germline CDR1 is LNHNV and CDR2 YYDKDF (reference sequence). CDR3 sequence reads: CATSRLGGGTDTQYF. The CDR3 nucleotides read TGTGCCACCAGCAGACTAGGGGGAGGGACAGATACGCAGTATTTT.

This chain uses TRBV16 with TRBJ1-1; D possibly corresponds to TRBD1 (5 bases). The CDR3 length is 15 residues. The V gene lost 3 bases and the J gene lost 0 bases, with 11 bases spanning the gap. Germline values: CDR1 KGHSY, CDR2 FQNENV. The CDR3 coding sequence is TGTGCCAGCAGCCAGCCGACAGACATGAACACTGAAGCTTTCTTT. It is translated as CASSQPTDMNTEAFF.

The rearrangement joins TRBV7-9 to TRBJ2-7; the D is unclear. CDR1 and CDR2 from the germline V gene are SEHNR and FQNEAQ (reference sequence). There are 13 residues in the CDR3. V was pared by 1 base and J by 6 bases, with 10 bases between. This CDR3 is CASSLGEGFEQYF. The CDR3 nucleotides read TGTGCCAGCAGCTTAGGAGAAGGGTTCGAGCAGTACTTC.

J is TRBJ2-7 and V is TRBV2; 11 bases fit TRBD1. The V and J ends lost 5 bases and 2 bases, in that order; junction bases with no gene match: 5. CDR1 SNHLY and CDR2 FYNNEI come from the germline V gene. This CDR3 has 15 residues. The CDR3 is CASSLTGQGAYEQYF. CDR3 sequence (DNA): TGTGCCAGCAGTTTGACGGGACAGGGGGCCTACGAGCAGTACTTC.

The V and J genes are TRBV27 and TRBJ2-7, with TRBD2 identical over 13 bases. V was pared by 5 bases and J by 0 bases, with 4 bases of the junction left unmatched. The CDR3 runs to 16 residues. Germline CDR1 and CDR2: MNHEY and SMNVEV (reference sequence). CDR3 bases: TGTGCCAGCAGTGGGAGGACTAGCGGGAGCTCCTACGAGCAGTACTTC. It codes for CASSGRTSGSSYEQYF.

The chain carries TRBV27 and TRBJ2-7; possible D gene TRBD2, 5 bases. V lost 7 bases to trimming and J lost 2 bases, with 15 bases between them. Germline CDR1 and CDR2: MNHEY and SMNVEV (reference sequence). This CDR3 has 14 residues. The CDR3 protein is CASNLRGGAYEQYF. CDR3 nucleotide sequence: TGTGCCAGCAACTTACGGGGTGGGGCCTACGAGCAGTACTTC.

This clone was recorded only once. V gene TRBV4-3 combines with J gene TRBJ2-2, with D possibly matching TRBD1 (6 bases). There are 16 residues in the CDR3. The germline V gene has CDR1 LGHNA and CDR2 YSLEER. V was cut by 1 base and J by 5 bases, with 14 bases left in between. The CDR3 DNA reads TGCGCCAGCAGCCAAGCGTTCGGGACACCGACCGGGGAGCTGTTTTTT. Its translation: CASSQAFGTPTGELFF.

The rearrangement joins TRBV15 to TRBJ2-1; 11 nucleotides line up with TRBD2. Trimming cost V 5 bases and J 4 bases; bases outside gene matches: 4. The CDR3 is made up of 15 amino acids. Germline V gene lookup returns CDR1 LNHNV and CDR2 YYDKDF (reference sequence). Here the CDR3 DNA reads TGTGCCACCAGCCTGGGACTAGCGGATTACAATGAGCAGTTCTTC. Translating it yields CATSLGLADYNEQFF.

J is TRBJ2-2 and V is TRBV6-4; D uncertain. Trimming cost V 0 bases and J 0 bases, with 17 bases left between them. CDR1 is MRHNA, CDR2 SNTAGT, per germline. The CDR3 is made up of 19 amino acids. The CDR3 loop is CASSDSGTVVPPNTGELFF. In DNA form, the CDR3 reads TGTGCCAGCAGTGACTCTGGAACAGTAGTACCACCGAACACCGGGGAGCTGTTTTTT.

The chain combines TRBV19 with TRBJ2-1, with TRBD2 matching over 16 bases. The germline gives CDR1 LNHDA, CDR2 SQIVND (reference sequence). The CDR3 runs to 15 residues. Trimming at V came to 5 bases and at J to 9 bases, leaving 4 bases not matched to a gene. CDR3 region: CASSPGLAGGLEQFF. The CDR3 region has the DNA TGTGCCAGTAGTCCGGGACTAGCGGGAGGGCTTGAGCAGTTCTTC.

The J gene is TRBJ1-5, the V gene TRBV15, with D perhaps matching TRBD1 (5 bases). V lost 8 bases and J 0 bases, leaving 8 bases between the germline ends. The germline V gene encodes CDR1 LNHNV and CDR2 YYDKDF (reference sequence). The CDR3 loop spans 13 amino acids. CDR3 loop: CATGGYSNQPQHF. The CDR3 coding sequence is TGTGCCACCGGGGGGTATAGCAATCAGCCCCAGCATTTT.

The chain combines TRBV7-9 with TRBJ2-5; TRBD1 agrees at 10 bases. This CDR3 has 16 amino acids. CDR1 is SEHNR, CDR2 FQNEAQ, per germline (reference sequence). J was trimmed by 1 base and V by 5 bases; bases with no gene match: 7. The DNA for the CDR3 is TGTGCCAGCAGCCGAGGGCGGACAGGGGGCCAAGAGACCCAGTACTTC. Residues: CASSRGRTGGQETQYF.

The chain has TRBV28 and TRBJ2-3, with TRBD2 matching 8 bases. The CDR3 consists of 18 residues. The germline CDR1 and CDR2 sequences are MDHEN and SYDVKM. V lost 2 bases to trimming and J lost 5 bases; unmatched junction nucleotides: 15. The CDR3 DNA follows: TGTGCCAGCAGTTTAGTAACGGGAGGGCCTGGGGTCGGAGATACGCAGTATTTT. Translated, it gives CASSLVTGGPGVGDTQYF. Together with reference TRBV28 and TRBJ2-3, the CDR3 gives the full variable domain: DVKVTQSSRYLVKRTGEKVFLECVQDMDHENMFWYRQDPGLGLRLIYFSYDVKMKEKGDIPEGYSVSREKKERFSLILESASTNQTSMYLCASSLVTGGPGVGDTQYFGPGTRLTVL.

The chain has TRBV10-3 and TRBJ1-5; D might be TRBD1 (6 bases). CDR3 length: 18 residues. Germline V gene sequence: CDR1 ENHRY, CDR2 SYGVKD. V lost 0 bases and J lost 0, with 15 bases in between. The CDR3 loop reads CAISESPAGDYSNQPQHF. The CDR3 region has the DNA TGTGCCATCAGTGAGTCCCCGGCAGGGGATTATAGCAATCAGCCCCAGCATTTT.

As concerns this clone: One junction end disagrees with the germline gene, perhaps due to a read error. The chain uses TRBV7-7 and TRBJ2-1; the match to TRBD1 covers 9 bases. The CDR3 totals 15 residues. The germline V gene has CDR1 SSHAT and CDR2 FNYEAQ (reference sequence). This CDR3 reads CASSPGTGQHNEQFF. CDR3 in DNA: TGTGCTAGCAGCCCGGGGACAGGGCAACACAATGAGCAGTTCTTC.

The rearrangement links TRBV11-2 to TRBJ2-7; no reliable D call. Germline V gene data show CDR1 as SGHAT and CDR2 as FQNNGV. V lost 5 bases, J lost 3 bases, and 8 bases lay in between. The CDR3 contains 12 residues. CDR3 residues: CASSPQGYEQYF. In nucleotides, the CDR3 is TGTGCCAGCAGCCCCCAAGGCTACGAGCAGTACTTC.

The V call is TRBV6-1, the J call TRBJ1-2, with unresolved D. The V and J ends lost 8 bases and 0 bases respectively, with 13 bases between them. CDR1 and CDR2 from the germline V gene are MNHNS and SASEGT. There are 14 residues in the CDR3. Written as DNA, the CDR3 is TGTGCCAGCTCTCGACTGGAGACTAACTATGGCTACACCTTC. It translates to CASSRLETNYGYTF.